The entry below gives a single T cell receptor (beta chain) sequence along with its context. These data come from a study of T cell changes during pregnancy in multiple sclerosis. Measured with immunoSEQ multiplex PCR; TCRdb has only the in-frame clones, and not every one. The sample yields roughly 66,000 clones, about 92% seen once. CDR1 and CDR2 from the germline V gene are SGHVS and FQNEAQ. Trimming at V came to 5 bases and at J to 4 bases, leaving 7 bases not matched to a gene. CDR3 length: 16 amino acids. The sequence came from a female donor with multiple sclerosis, enrolled in a pregnancy study. This sequence joins TRBV7-8 and TRBJ2-1, with 11 bases lining up with TRBD2. The source material was peripheral blood, sampled in the first trimester of pregnancy. DNA for the CDR3: TGTGCCAGCAGCCAGACGGGACTAGCGGCATACAATGAGCAGTTCTTC. Protein: CASSQTGLAAYNEQFF.